The present T cell receptor beta chain was sequenced within a study of blood T cell repertoires in COVID-19. Study background: PBMCs, B-cell-depleted T cells, or T cells were the source of the cDNA or gDNA that made up the material.

TCRdb's table, derived via immunoSEQ multiplex PCR, lists solely in-frame clones and lacks some. Of hundreds of thousands of clones listed, roughly 88% are singletons. This clone appeared once. V lost 4 bases to trimming and J lost 0 bases, with 7 bases between them. CDR3 length: 14 amino acids. The germline gives CDR1 SGHRS, CDR2 YFSETQ. The sequence derives from a man aged 40-49 years with acute or convalescent COVID-19. Material for sequencing was peripheral blood. The chain joins TRBV5-1 to TRBJ2-2; D gene unclear. This chain's CDR3 is CASSSSTNTGELFF. In DNA form, the CDR3 reads TGCGCCAGCAGCAGCTCCACGAACACCGGGGAGCTGTTTTTT.